This T cell receptor (beta chain) was captured by sequencing in a study of response to subunit inactivated influenza vaccine. V was trimmed by 4 bases and J by 0 bases, leaving 26 bases between them. The CDR3 totals 20 residues. CDR1 is SGHDT and CDR2 is YYEEEE in the germline V gene. The sample holds a few counts of this clonotype. TCRdb re-analysed the RT-PCR reads in MiXCR, keeping a single row per CDR3 protein. The sample has roughly 500,000 distinct CDR3 sequences, approximately 24% seen once; the top ten hold around 2%. This chain uses TRBV5-6 with TRBJ2-1, with D perhaps matching TRBD1 or TRBD2 (8 bases each). The specimen was CD4+ T cells sorted from PBMCs, collected around 5 days after vaccination. The origin of this receptor is a man in his fifties or sixties who received an inactivated influenza vaccine. This chain's CDR3 is CASSTSQGALLAVSYNEQFF. The CDR3 DNA follows: TGTGCCAGCAGCACGAGTCAGGGGGCTTTACTAGCGGTCTCCTACAATGAGCAGTTCTTC.